Sequencing of this T cell receptor beta chain was carried out in a study of T cell changes during pregnancy in multiple sclerosis. The CDR3 has 18 amino acids. V dropped 2 bases and J dropped 5; count of bases not matched to a gene: 11. Germline V lookup: CDR1 MNHEY, CDR2 SMNVEV (reference sequence). Generated by immunoSEQ multiplex PCR, the TCRdb table keeps only in-frame clones and is missing some. The top ten hold approximately 0.4% of the sample, which has 40,000 to 55,000 clones, around 90% seen once. The material was CD4+ T cells from peripheral blood mononuclear cells, obtained before pregnancy. The chain employs TRBV27 and TRBJ2-2; TRBD2 aligns across 10 bases. This receptor was taken from a female donor with multiple sclerosis, enrolled in a pregnancy study. The CDR3 nucleotides read TGTGCCAGCAGTTTAACGCGCGGGCTAGCGGGAGTAACCGGGGAGCTGTTTTTT. Translated: CASSLTRGLAGVTGELFF.